The 11 T cell receptor beta chains presented below share a single source sample, sequenced in a study of T cell responses to AZD1222 COVID-19 vaccine. Clones were read by immunoSEQ multiplex PCR, and TCRdb kept only the in-frame ones, dropping some. The sample carries 90,000 to 150,000 clones, 85% to 90% recorded once. The sequencing used peripheral blood, collected 28 days after the second AZD1222 dose. The receptors come from an adult who received the AZD1222 COVID-19 vaccine.

The chain employs TRBV28 and TRBJ2-7; 10 nucleotides match TRBD2. Germline CDR1 MDHEN, CDR2 SYDVKM. The length of the CDR3 is 15 residues. J was trimmed by 2 bases and V by 6 bases; bases with no gene match: 7. The CDR3 bases are TGTGCCAGCAGCGAACTAGCGGGGCCCCCCTACGAGCAGTACTTC. Amino acid sequence: CASSELAGPPYEQYF.

Only one count was recorded for this clone. This rearrangement joins TRBV7-2 to TRBJ2-1; tentative D call: TRBD2 (5 bases). V lost 5 bases to trimming and J lost 7 bases, with 15 bases between them. The CDR3 is 14 residues long. CDR1 is SGHTA, CDR2 FQGNSA, per germline. Written as DNA, the CDR3 is TGTGCCAGCAGCCGCCCGGGATTAGAAAATGAGCAGTTCTTC. It yields the protein CASSRPGLENEQFF.

The chain links TRBV4-1 to TRBJ1-2, with TRBD1 as a possible D gene (6 bases). V dropped 0 bases and J dropped 2 bases, with 10 bases sitting between them. The CDR3 consists of 15 residues. Germline CDR1 MGHRA, CDR2 YSYEKL. CDR3 region: CASSQDRQGNYGYTF. The CDR3 DNA is TGCGCCAGCAGCCAAGATCGGCAGGGGAACTATGGCTACACCTTC.

The chain recombines TRBV6-5 with TRBJ1-5; D call uncertain. Trimming removed 6 bases from V and 7 bases from J, with 10 bases in between. Germline V gene data show CDR1 as MNHEY and CDR2 as SVGAGI. This CDR3 region has 12 residues. CDR3 residues: CASRNYPQPQHF. DNA of the CDR3: TGTGCCAGCAGGAATTATCCCCAGCCCCAGCATTTT.

The table lists this clone with a count of one. The V call is TRBV6-5, the J call TRBJ2-7; D is uncertain. The CDR3 has 12 residues. Deletions cut 7 bases from V and 3 bases from J, with 10 bases between. Per the germline V gene, CDR1 is MNHEY and CDR2 is SVGAGI. The CDR3 protein is CASISPNYEQYF. The CDR3 DNA sequence: TGTGCCAGCATCAGCCCCAACTACGAGCAGTACTTC.

The chain carries TRBV14 and TRBJ1-4, with TRBD1 identical over 8 bases. J gave up 4 bases and V 3 bases, and 7 bases lay outside the gene matches. CDR1 and CDR2 from the germline V gene are SGHDN and FVKESK. There are 16 residues in the CDR3. The CDR3 DNA is TGTGCCAGCAGCCACCTCACAGGGGGGCTTAATGAAAAACTGTTTTTT. It codes for CASSHLTGGLNEKLFF.

V and J are TRBV7-2 and TRBJ2-5; D not certain. Germline loops: CDR1 SGHTA, CDR2 FQGNSA. This CDR3 is built from 13 residues. V was pared by 1 base and J by 5 bases, with 8 bases between. The chain's CDR3 is CASSLVLGETQYF. CDR3 sequence (DNA): TGTGCCAGCAGCTTAGTATTAGGGGAGACCCAGTACTTC.

V gene TRBV3-1 (or the pseudogene TRBV3-2) combines with J gene TRBJ2-3; D is perhaps TRBD2 (5 bases). The V end was cut by 2 bases, the J end by 6 bases, with 6 bases between. Germline loops: CDR1 LGHDT, CDR2 YNNKEL (reference sequence). The CDR3 consists of 12 residues. The CDR3 spells CASSQSGDTQYF. For the CDR3, the DNA is TGTGCCAGCAGCCAATCGGGGGATACGCAGTATTTT.

The rearrangement uses TRBV24-1 and TRBJ2-5, with D possibly TRBD2 on 6 matching bases. Germline lookup yields CDR1 KGHDR and CDR2 SFDVKD. There are 15 residues in the CDR3. Trimming stripped 8 bases from V and 5 bases from J, with 20 bases between. CDR3: CATMEGTGVLETQYF. CDR3 nucleotide sequence: TGTGCCACCATGGAGGGGACTGGGGTTCTGGAGACCCAGTACTTC.

This chain joins TRBV20-1 and TRBJ1-5; the D is unclear. The CDR3 spans 11 residues. Germline V gene lookup returns CDR1 DFQATT and CDR2 SNEGSKA (reference sequence). Trimming left V 5 bases short and J 6 bases short, with 8 bases between. The chain's CDR3 is CSAGRGQPQHF. DNA for the CDR3: TGCAGTGCTGGGCGAGGTCAGCCCCAGCATTTT.

The chain links TRBV4-1 to TRBJ1-2; 10 nucleotides match TRBD1. Trimming took 2 bases from V and 2 from J; bases not matched to a gene: 2. CDR1 is MGHRA and CDR2 is YSYEKL in the germline V gene. CDR3 size: 15 residues. CDR3 bases: TGCGCCAGCAGCCAAAGGACAGGGGGGAACTATGGCTACACCTTC. Translating it yields CASSQRTGGNYGYTF.